One sample yielded the 11 T cell receptor beta chains listed below, sequenced in a study of regulatory T cells in long-lasting Graves disease. The time point: newly diagnosed GD, antithyroid drugs for less than 3 months. The TCR library was made from RNA that had been extracted from PBMCs in TRIzol. In building TCR beta libraries, iRepertoire HTBI primers were used together with Arm-PCR of CDR3 regions. TCRdb reprocessed the multiplex PCR reads via MiXCR and lists one record per CDR3 protein. The sample records about 420,000 distinct CDR3 sequences, over 15% being singletons. This sample was also put to use in a study of T cells in Graves' hyperthyroidism and ophthalmopathy.

The sample was peripheral blood mononuclear cells (PBMCs), taken at new diagnosis, from a patient treated with antithyroid drugs. The receptors stem from a woman aged 18-29 years with Graves disease.

In this sample, this clonotype turned up a few times. The chain has TRBV3-1 and TRBJ2-5; D is ambiguous. Per the germline V gene, CDR1 is LGHDT and CDR2 is YNNKEL (reference sequence). CDR3 length equals 15 residues. V was trimmed by 3 bases and J by 7 bases, leaving 18 bases between them. CDR3 in DNA: TGTGCCAGCAGCCAGGACGTCATCACGATGGGGACCCAGTACTTC. Protein: CASSQDVITMGTQYF.

J is TRBJ1-4 and V is TRBV20-1; 7 bases match TRBD1. The CDR3 runs 18 residues. The germline CDR1 and CDR2 sequences are DFQATT and SNEGSKA (reference sequence). V lost 6 bases to trimming and J lost 0 bases; unmatched junction nucleotides: 16. The CDR3 DNA follows: TGCAGTGCCCGCGGGGTCGGGACAGAAATAACAACTAATGAAAAACTGTTTTTT. Its translation: CSARGVGTEITTNEKLFF.

The table lists this clonotype with many counts. The rearrangement links TRBV15 to TRBJ2-1, with D perhaps TRBD1 (5 bases). This CDR3 contains 17 residues. The V end lost 0 bases, the J end lost 4 bases, and 16 bases lay between the germline ends. Per the germline V gene, CDR1 is LNHNV and CDR2 is YYDKDF (reference sequence). CDR3 residues: CATSRDNRGITYNEQFF. The CDR3 coding sequence is TGTGCCACCAGCAGAGATAATAGGGGTATTACATACAATGAGCAGTTCTTC.

This clonotype was seen repeatedly, ten times or more. CDR3 nucleotides: TGCGCCAGCAGCCACCCCGGACAGGGAGGGAGGGAGACCCAGTACTTC. This sequence encodes CASSHPGQGGRETQYF. This chain joins TRBV4-1 and TRBJ2-5, with a tentative D call TRBD1 (8 bases). The CDR3 runs 16 residues. The germline CDR1 and CDR2 sequences are MGHRA and YSYEKL. V was shortened by 3 bases and J by 5 bases, with 19 bases between the two germline ends.

Concerning this clonotype: Possible read error: a much larger clone is one base away. The chain joins TRBV20-1 to TRBJ2-1; D is undetermined. Trimming stripped 4 bases from V and 6 bases from J, with 10 bases between. The CDR3 covers 12 residues. In germline, CDR1 is DFQATT, CDR2 SNEGSKA (reference sequence). The CDR3 bases are TGCAGTGCTATAAGCATAGGCAATGAGCAGTTCTTC. It codes for CSAISIGNEQFF.

This clonotype was counted only a few times. This rearrangement joins TRBV6-1 to TRBJ1-5, with 7 bases aligning to TRBD1. Germline CDR1 is MNHNS and CDR2 is SASEGT. This CDR3 region has 15 residues. With V trimmed by 7 bases and J by 2 bases, 8 bases remained unmatched. The CDR3 nucleotides read TGTGCCAGCAACCCAGGGGGAGGCGGCAATCAGCCCCAGCATTTT. This sequence encodes CASNPGGGGNQPQHF.

CDR3 sequence reads: CACRSGTNTDTQYF. The CDR3 coding sequence is TGTGCCTGCCGATCGGGCACTAACACAGATACGCAGTATTTT. This chain connects TRBV19 to TRBJ2-3; D not certain. The length of the CDR3 is 14 residues. The V gene lost 11 bases and the J gene lost 2 bases, with 17 bases spanning the gap. From germline, CDR1 is LNHDA and CDR2 SQIVND (reference sequence).

CDR3 sequence reads: CAWEGVSYEQYF. The DNA for the CDR3 is TGTGCCTGGGAGGGGGTCTCCTACGAGCAGTACTTC. V usage is TRBV30 and J usage is TRBJ2-7, with D perhaps matching TRBD1 (6 bases). The CDR3 length is 12 residues. CDR1 is GTSNPN, CDR2 SVGIG, per germline (reference sequence). V lost 5 bases, J lost 0 bases, and 8 bases lay in between.

This clonotype appeared many times. In DNA, the CDR3 is TGTGCCTGCAAGCGGACAGACCTAAACATTCAGTACTTC. Its protein is CACKRTDLNIQYF. The chain combines TRBV12-3 or TRBV12-4 with TRBJ2-4, with D maybe TRBD1 (6 bases). This CDR3 comprises 13 residues. Between the trimmed V and J ends, which lost 11 bases and 6 bases, there was a span of 17 bases.

This rearrangement joins TRBV13 to TRBJ2-6; D is unclear. Germline-derived CDR1 and CDR2 are PRHDT and FYEKMQ (reference sequence). V was trimmed by 1 base and J by 2 bases, leaving 9 bases between them. The CDR3 consists of 16 residues. The CDR3 protein is CASSLAVPTGANVLTF. CDR3 coding DNA: TGTGCCAGCAGCTTAGCAGTACCCACTGGGGCCAACGTCCTGACTTTC.

This clonotype was recorded at least ten times. The rearrangement links TRBV29-1 to TRBJ2-1, with 13 positions matching TRBD2. V lost 6 bases and J lost 5; bases outside the gene matches: 4. The CDR3 runs 14 residues. The V gene's germline CDR1 is SQVTM and CDR2 ANQGSEA. The CDR3 region has the DNA TGCAGCGTAGGACTAGCGGGGGCCCACAATGAGCAGTTCTTC. It translates to CSVGLAGAHNEQFF.